Below are 17 T cell receptor beta chains sequenced from a single sample in a study of cytomegalovirus exposure and HLA in healthy donors. Primers for the PCR totalled 60 Vbeta and 13 Jbeta. Assay: immunoSEQ multiplex PCR; the TCRdb copy retains only in-frame clones and omits some. The sample carries 110,000 to 150,000 clones, 9.7% recorded once. The specimen was PBMCs. The source of these receptors is a man aged 45-65 years in good health and CMV-seronegative.

This rearrangement joins TRBV10-2 to TRBJ1-1, with unresolved D. CDR3 length equals 14 residues. Trimming took 4 bases from V and 4 from J, leaving 13 bases between them. Germline V CDR1 and CDR2: WSHSY, SAAADI. As DNA, the CDR3 is TGCGCCAGCAGTGGCGACCCCGGAGGCACTGAAGCTTTCTTT. Protein product: CASSGDPGGTEAFF.

This chain uses TRBV6-5 with TRBJ2-3, with 9 nucleotides matching TRBD2. Germline-derived CDR1 and CDR2 are MNHEY and SVGAGI. Trimming at V came to 4 bases and at J to 6 bases, leaving 11 bases not matched to a gene. CDR3 length: 16 residues. In DNA, the CDR3 is TGTGCCAGCAGTTCCCAGGGCGGGAGGGCAGCCGATACGCAGTATTTT. This translates into CASSSQGGRAADTQYF.

This clone has a handful of counts. V and J are TRBV2 and TRBJ1-1, with 9 bases fitting TRBD1. Looked up from germline, CDR1 is SNHLY and CDR2 is FYNNEI. This CDR3 comprises 17 residues. Trimming cost V 2 bases and J 1 base; bases outside gene matches: 8. In DNA form, the CDR3 reads TGTGCCAGCAGTGAAATCCGACAGGGGGGTAAGAACACTGAAGCTTTCTTT. Its protein is CASSEIRQGGKNTEAFF.

The chain employs TRBV28 and TRBJ1-1; a possible D gene is TRBD1 (5 bases). Germline CDR1 and CDR2: MDHEN and SYDVKM. Between the trimmed V and J ends, which lost 3 bases and 2 bases, there was a span of 16 bases. There are 16 residues in the CDR3. CDR3 sequence: CASSLRRREINTEAFF. The CDR3 DNA follows: TGTGCCAGCAGTTTGCGTCGCAGGGAAATAAACACTGAAGCTTTCTTT.

The chain couples TRBV18 to TRBJ2-6; TRBD1 matches 7 bases. CDR1 and CDR2 (germline): KGHSH, LQKENI. The CDR3 covers 16 residues. With 2 bases clipped from V and 3 bases from J, the junction kept 4 bases outside the gene matches. The CDR3 region has the DNA TGTGCCAGCTCACCAGGGAACAGGGGTGGGGCCAACGTCCTGACTTTC. Encoded protein: CASSPGNRGGANVLTF.

The chain employs TRBV7-6 and TRBJ2-3, with TRBD1 as a possible D gene (6 bases). V was clipped by 5 bases and J by 0 bases, with 15 bases between them. CDR1 and CDR2 (germline): SGHVS, FNYEAQ. The CDR3 has 16 amino acids. The CDR3 reads CASSPRSGESTDTQYF. The CDR3, as DNA: TGTGCCAGCAGCCCCCGGTCAGGGGAAAGCACAGATACGCAGTATTTT. Full variable domain (remainder filled in from reference TRBV7-6 and TRBJ2-3): GAGVSQSPRYKVTKRGQDVALRCDPISGHVSLYWYRQALGQGPEFLTYFNYEAQQDKSGLPNDRFSAERPEGSISTLTIQRTEQRDSAMYRCASSPRSGESTDTQYFGPGTRLTVL.

This clone turned up a few times. The chain joins TRBV19 to TRBJ2-5, with TRBD2 identical over 12 bases. With 6 bases clipped from V and 8 bases from J, the junction kept 4 bases outside the gene matches. The V gene's germline CDR1 is LNHDA and CDR2 SQIVND (reference sequence). The CDR3 length is 13 residues. CDR3 in DNA: TGTGCCAGTAGCCCACTAGCGGGGGGTACCCAGTACTTC. Its translation is CASSPLAGGTQYF.

The chain is built from TRBV30 and TRBJ1-2, with a tentative D call TRBD1 (5 bases). Trimming took off 4 bases at V and 7 bases at J, with 19 bases between the two ends. Germline CDR1 and CDR2: GTSNPN and SVGIG (reference sequence). The CDR3 contains 14 residues. The CDR3 reads CAWISFRAGGGYTF. The CDR3 bases are TGTGCCTGGATTTCCTTCCGGGCCGGGGGTGGCTACACCTTC.

This clone was seen more than once but under ten times. The rearrangement links TRBV4-1 to TRBJ1-2; TRBD1 matches 9 bases. The CDR3 is 17 residues long. The V gene end was trimmed by 3 bases and the J gene end by 0 bases; junction bases not matched to a gene: 8. In germline, CDR1 is MGHRA, CDR2 YSYEKL. The CDR3 reads CASSQERTGVTNYGYTF. DNA of the CDR3: TGCGCCAGCAGCCAGGAACGGACAGGGGTTACTAACTATGGCTACACCTTC.

The J gene is TRBJ1-1, the V gene TRBV9; the D is unclear. The CDR3 is made up of 15 amino acids. V was shortened by 0 bases and J by 3 bases, with 12 bases between the two germline ends. The germline gives CDR1 SGDLS, CDR2 YYNGEE. CDR3 DNA sequence: TGTGCCAGCAGCGTAGAAACCGGCGGGGACACTGAAGCTTTCTTT. It translates to CASSVETGGDTEAFF.

The chain uses TRBV5-6 and TRBJ1-6; D remains ambiguous. Germline loops: CDR1 SGHDT, CDR2 YYEEEE. This CDR3 spans 12 amino acids. Trimming left V 4 bases short and J 11 bases short, with 10 bases between. CDR3 loop: CASSGQLAPLHF. CDR3 coding DNA: TGTGCCAGCAGCGGGCAACTAGCACCCCTCCACTTT.

In this sample, this clone turned up a few times. The rearrangement links TRBV15 to TRBJ2-6; D uncertain. Looked up from germline, CDR1 is LNHNV and CDR2 is YYDKDF (reference sequence). The CDR3 has 16 residues. The V end was cut by 2 bases, the J end by 0 bases, with 8 bases between. The CDR3 DNA is TGTGCCACCAGCAGATTACAGAACTCTGGGGCCAACGTCCTGACTTTC. It translates to CATSRLQNSGANVLTF.

This clone was observed a handful of times. The chain joins TRBV11-2 to TRBJ2-5, with D possibly matching TRBD2 (6 bases). This CDR3 spans 14 amino acids. Germline CDR1 and CDR2: SGHAT and FQNNGV. Trimming left V 8 bases short and J 4 bases short, with 17 bases between. CDR3 sequence: CASHREPGVETQYF. DNA of the CDR3: TGTGCCAGCCACCGGGAGCCGGGGGTAGAGACCCAGTACTTC. Using reference TRBV11-2 and TRBJ2-5 for the parts outside the CDR3, the full variable domain is EAGVAQSPRYKIIEKRQSVAFWCNPISGHATLYWYQQILGQGPKLLIQFQNNGVVDDSQLPKDRFSAERLKGVDSTLKIQPAKLEDSAVYLCASHREPGVETQYFGPGTRLLVL.

The chain carries TRBV5-4 and TRBJ2-7, with D unresolved. Germline V lookup: CDR1 SGHNT, CDR2 YYREEE (reference sequence). The CDR3 totals 10 residues. V was cut by 5 bases and J by 4 bases, with 4 bases left in between. CDR3 DNA: TGTGCCAGCAGGAGGTACGAGCAGTACTTC. Its protein product is CASRRYEQYF. Together with reference TRBV5-4 and TRBJ2-7, the CDR3 gives the full variable domain: ETGVTQSPTHLIKTRGQQVTLRCSSQSGHNTVSWYQQALGQGPQFIFQYYREEENGRGNFPPRFSGLQFPNYSSELNVNALELDDSALYLCASRRYEQYFGPGTRLTVT.

The chain has TRBV5-5 and TRBJ1-4; no definite D call. Germline assignment: CDR1 SGHKS and CDR2 YYEKEE (reference sequence). The length of the CDR3 is 14 residues. Trimming cost V 5 bases and J 0 bases, with 8 bases left between them. CDR3 in amino acids: CASRAGTTNEKLFF. In DNA form, the CDR3 reads TGTGCCAGCAGGGCCGGGACAACTAATGAAAAACTGTTTTTT.

The chain recombines TRBV4-1 with TRBJ2-5; TRBD2 agrees at 10 bases. V was pared by 4 bases and J by 5 bases, with 10 bases of the junction left unmatched. Germline values: CDR1 MGHRA, CDR2 YSYEKL. The CDR3 loop spans 16 amino acids. The CDR3 nucleotides read TGCGCCAGCAGCCTCTGGGCTAGCGGGAGTGGGGAGACCCAGTACTTC. As protein: CASSLWASGSGETQYF.

A few counts support this clone. This chain links TRBV7-9 with TRBJ2-7, with D unresolved. Germline lookup yields CDR1 SEHNR and CDR2 FQNEAQ (reference sequence). CDR3 length equals 13 residues. Trimming left V 3 bases short and J 5 bases short, with 11 bases between. This CDR3 reads CASSLSSTHEQYF. In DNA, the CDR3 is TGTGCCAGCAGCTTGAGTAGCACCCACGAGCAGTACTTC.